This T cell receptor beta chain stems from a study of response to subunit inactivated influenza vaccine. The study's findings and limits: New T cells are recruited in small numbers by each seasonal influenza vaccination, according to the authors' suggestion.

The germline V gene encodes CDR1 MNHEY and CDR2 SVGAGI. CDR3 length equals 14 residues. The V gene lost 0 bases and the J gene lost 10 bases, with 10 bases spanning the gap. MiXCR was run by TCRdb on the RT-PCR reads, yielding one entry per CDR3 protein. The sample holds some 570,000 distinct CDR3 sequences, around 11% seen once. This clonotype was seen more than once but under ten times. Its antigen is currently unknown. These data were likewise used in another study, on T cells expressing NK-cell markers. That paper notes: Scientists made TCR beta cDNA using 5'RACE template switching with UMIs. The study sequenced eight donors, seven HCMV-seropositive and one seronegative. Only alpha-beta TCR T cells were sorted in several experiments, using an anti-gamma-delta TCR antibody. Dominant NKG2C+ clonotypes in a handful of donors made up about 1.0-7.0% of CD8+ T cells.

Sequencing was performed on PBMCs from blood, taken on the day of vaccination. The TCR originated in a man over 45 who received an inactivated influenza vaccine. The rearrangement uses TRBV6-5 and TRBJ1-6, with a weak D call TRBD1 (5 bases). Here the CDR3 reads CASSYSGEGSPLHF. For the CDR3, the DNA is TGTGCCAGCAGTTACTCCGGTGAGGGGTCACCCCTCCACTTT.